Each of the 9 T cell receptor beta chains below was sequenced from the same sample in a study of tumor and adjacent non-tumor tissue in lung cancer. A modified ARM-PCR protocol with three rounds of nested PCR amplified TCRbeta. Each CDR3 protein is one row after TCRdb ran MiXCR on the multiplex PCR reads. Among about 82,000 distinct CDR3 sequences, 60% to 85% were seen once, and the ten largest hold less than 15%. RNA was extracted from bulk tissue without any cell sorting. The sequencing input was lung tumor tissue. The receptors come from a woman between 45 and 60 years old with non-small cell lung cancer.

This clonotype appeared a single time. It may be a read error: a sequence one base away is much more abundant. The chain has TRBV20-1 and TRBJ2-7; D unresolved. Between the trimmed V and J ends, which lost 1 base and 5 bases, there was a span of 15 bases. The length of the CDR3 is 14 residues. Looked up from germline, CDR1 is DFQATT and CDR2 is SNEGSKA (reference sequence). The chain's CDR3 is CSARVPGAAHEQYF. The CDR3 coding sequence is TGCAGTGCTAGAGTTCCAGGCGCAGCCCACGAGCAGTACTTC.

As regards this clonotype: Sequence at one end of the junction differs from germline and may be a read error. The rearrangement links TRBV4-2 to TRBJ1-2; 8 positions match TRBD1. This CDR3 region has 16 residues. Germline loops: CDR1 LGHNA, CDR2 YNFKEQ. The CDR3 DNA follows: TGTGCCATCAGCCAAGACTGCGGACAGGGAGACTATGGCTACACCTTC. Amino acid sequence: CAISQDCGQGDYGYTF.

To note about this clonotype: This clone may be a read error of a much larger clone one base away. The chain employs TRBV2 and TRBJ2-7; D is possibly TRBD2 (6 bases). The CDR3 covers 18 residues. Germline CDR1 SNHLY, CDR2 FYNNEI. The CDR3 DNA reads TGTACCAGCAGTGAACCGGGCAGATTCGGGAGTCCTTCCTACGAGCAGTACTTC. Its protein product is CTSSEPGRFGSPSYEQYF.

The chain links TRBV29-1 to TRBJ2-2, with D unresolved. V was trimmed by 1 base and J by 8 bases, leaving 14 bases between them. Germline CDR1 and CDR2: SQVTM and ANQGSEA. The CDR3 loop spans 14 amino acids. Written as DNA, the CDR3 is TGCAGCGTTGAAGGACCATCCAGAATGGGGGAGCTGTTTTTT. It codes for CSVEGPSRMGELFF.

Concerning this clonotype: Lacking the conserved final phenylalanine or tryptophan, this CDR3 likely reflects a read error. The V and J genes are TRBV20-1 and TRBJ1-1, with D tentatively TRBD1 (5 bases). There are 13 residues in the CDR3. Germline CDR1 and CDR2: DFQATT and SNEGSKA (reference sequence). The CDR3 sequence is CSAGTAVNTEAFL. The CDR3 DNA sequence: TGCAGTGCTGGGACGGCGGTGAACACTGAGGCTTTCCTT.

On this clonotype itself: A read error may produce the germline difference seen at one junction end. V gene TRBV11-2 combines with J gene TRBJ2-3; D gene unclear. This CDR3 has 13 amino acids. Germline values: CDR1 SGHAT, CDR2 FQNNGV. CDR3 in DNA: TGTGCCAACAGCTTAGATCGGGCAGACACGCAATATTTT. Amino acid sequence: CANSLDRADTQYF.

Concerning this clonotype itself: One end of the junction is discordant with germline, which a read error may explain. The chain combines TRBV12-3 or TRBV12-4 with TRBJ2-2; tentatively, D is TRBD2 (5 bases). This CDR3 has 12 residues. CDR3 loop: CTSSLNTGELFF. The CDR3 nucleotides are TGTACCAGCAGCCTCAACACCGGGGAACTGTTTTTT.

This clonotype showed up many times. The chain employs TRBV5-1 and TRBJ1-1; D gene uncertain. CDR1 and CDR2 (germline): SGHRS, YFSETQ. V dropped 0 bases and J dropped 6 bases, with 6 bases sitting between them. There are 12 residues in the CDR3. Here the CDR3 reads CASSLEASEAFF. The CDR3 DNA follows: TGCGCCAGCAGCTTGGAAGCGTCTGAAGCTTTCTTT.

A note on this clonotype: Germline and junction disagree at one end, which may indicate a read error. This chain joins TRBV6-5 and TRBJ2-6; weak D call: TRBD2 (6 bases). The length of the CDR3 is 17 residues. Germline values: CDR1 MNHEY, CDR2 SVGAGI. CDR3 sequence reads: CASILPSRDSGVNVLTF. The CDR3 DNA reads TGTGCCAGCATTCTCCCTTCTCGGGACTCTGGGGTCAACGTCCTGACTTTC.